This TCR beta chain was recorded in a study of blood T cell repertoires in COVID-19. On the study more broadly: The origin of the acute and convalescent COVID-19 samples was the United States, Italy and Spain. PBMCs, B-cell-depleted T cells, or T cells were the source of the cDNA or gDNA that made up the material.

The length of the CDR3 is 14 residues. Trimming stripped 1 base from V and 2 bases from J, with 9 bases between. In germline, CDR1 is SGHTS, CDR2 YDEGEE. This clone was counted once. Authors' methods: Quantification of nucleated cells was approximated via reference gene primer amplification. Using immunoSEQ multiplex PCR, the repertoire was profiled, and TCRdb retains in-frame clones only, with some absent. From that table come the V and J calls and clone size; the DNA was used to work out D and trimming. The top ten hold about an eighth of the sample, which has approximately 170,000 clones, about four fifths seen once.

Sequencing was performed on peripheral blood. This clonotype was obtained from a man between 65 and 79 years old who had recovered from COVID-19. J is TRBJ1-2 and V is TRBV5-8, with D unclear. The CDR3 DNA reads TGTGCCAGCAGCTTGAGCCAGACAAACTATGGCTACACCTTC. Protein product: CASSLSQTNYGYTF.